This is a list of T cell receptor beta chains from one sample in a study of T cells in Graves' hyperthyroidism and ophthalmopathy. TCRdb recomputed calls from the multiplex PCR reads with MiXCR, one row per CDR3 protein. Here the sample spans some 210,000 distinct CDR3 sequences, over 15% being singletons. Sequenced input: blood. Source of these receptors: a man aged 50 to 59 with Graves' hyperthyroidism. Both conserved end residues are part of each CDR3. The order of the fields is J gene, V gene, CDR3 protein.

>TRBJ2-7|TRBV18
CASSGSQGPYEQYF
>TRBJ2-1|TRBV20-1
CSARGAFSGTGEQFF
>TRBJ2-5|TRBV4-2
CASSQEGGGSAGETQYF
>TRBJ1-3|TRBV7-2
CASSSTGDAGNTIYF
>TRBJ1-1|TRBV6-2/TRBV6-3
CASSDWTGPTLAFF
>TRBJ2-5|TRBV5-5
CASSSRLQETQYF
>TRBJ2-3|TRBV27
CASSPMVGTQYF
>TRBJ1-1|TRBV6-5
CASSYSIGTRGATEAFF
>TRBJ2-7|TRBV28
CASSLSPDSEQYF
>TRBJ2-7|TRBV28
CASSFGTRTGEQYF
>TRBJ2-2|TRBV28
CASSTGELFF
>TRBJ2-5|TRBV20-1
CSAREATGLADLKYF
>TRBJ2-7|TRBV28
CASSSGRAPEQYF
>TRBJ2-3|TRBV4-3
CASSPSGGFRLDTQYF
>TRBJ2-7|TRBV6-2/TRBV6-3
CASRARTYEQYF
>TRBJ2-5|TRBV5-5
CASSLYSQETQYF
>TRBJ1-6|TRBV27
CASSLGRQGFGSPLHF
>TRBJ2-3|TRBV29-1
CSAGSVTDTQYF
>TRBJ2-2|TRBV7-2
CASSLGQAYEQYFGPGTGELFF
>TRBJ1-5|TRBV7-9
CASSLDSQAQPQHF
>TRBJ1-5|TRBV3-1
CASSQGTDQPQHF
>TRBJ2-5|TRBV5-5
CASSLPSGTQETQYF
>TRBJ1-5|TRBV28
CASNTGVLNQPQHF
>TRBJ2-7|TRBV5-1
CASSRTGSDEQYF
>TRBJ2-3|TRBV28
CASSLGRRADTQYF
>TRBJ2-2|TRBV24-1
CATSASGNTGELFF
>TRBJ1-3|TRBV6-5
CASSYSGSLSGNTIYF
>TRBJ1-2|TRBV12-3/TRBV12-4
CASSLRRNYGYTF
>TRBJ2-5|TRBV5-1
CASRQGLGETQYF
>TRBJ1-5|TRBV20-1
CSAPRQGDGQPQHF
>TRBJ2-7|TRBV7-2
CASSLGVAGYEQYF
>TRBJ1-1|TRBV2
CASSVGGGGTEAFF
>TRBJ2-1|TRBV6-5
CASSYRTGAYNEQFF
>TRBJ1-2|TRBV6-4
CASSDTGTGGYTF
>TRBJ1-2|TRBV20-1
CSAVDRSNYGYTF
>TRBJ2-7|TRBV15
CATSRDRSRSYEQYF
>TRBJ1-1|TRBV27
CASSLTSGLNTEAFF
>TRBJ2-7|TRBV7-9
CASSPSGTGLLYEQYF
>TRBJ2-3|TRBV12-3/TRBV12-4
CASSLSSAASTDTQYF
>TRBJ2-3|TRBV10-2
CASRATDGDTQYF
>TRBJ2-3|TRBV2
CASSIQGGTSWTDTQYF
>TRBJ2-7|TRBV28
CASRAGPAYEQYF
>TRBJ2-7|TRBV3-1
CASSPGQIPGLAYEQYF
>TRBJ2-1|TRBV24-1
CATSGLAEYNEQFF
>TRBJ1-2|TRBV28
CAWRAGFGTGGHGYTF
>TRBJ1-1|TRBV12-3/TRBV12-4
CASSLWGARDAFF
>TRBJ1-2|TRBV30
CAWSELGGYTF
>TRBJ2-2|TRBV2
CASSETGNTGELFF
>TRBJ2-7|TRBV20-1
CSASGQAYYEQYF
>TRBJ1-6|TRBV30
CAWRGTSNSPLHF
>TRBJ2-1|TRBV29-1
CSVAGTGEFYNEQFF
>TRBJ2-3|TRBV7-2
CASSPFPRGTDTQYF
>TRBJ2-7|TRBV12-3/TRBV12-4
CASSPGRYEQYF
>TRBJ2-7|TRBV5-8
CASSVFEGPSYEQYF
>TRBJ1-2|TRBV7-8
CASSAQGTNYGYTF
>TRBJ2-7|TRBV6-2/TRBV6-3
CASSYRRDEQYF